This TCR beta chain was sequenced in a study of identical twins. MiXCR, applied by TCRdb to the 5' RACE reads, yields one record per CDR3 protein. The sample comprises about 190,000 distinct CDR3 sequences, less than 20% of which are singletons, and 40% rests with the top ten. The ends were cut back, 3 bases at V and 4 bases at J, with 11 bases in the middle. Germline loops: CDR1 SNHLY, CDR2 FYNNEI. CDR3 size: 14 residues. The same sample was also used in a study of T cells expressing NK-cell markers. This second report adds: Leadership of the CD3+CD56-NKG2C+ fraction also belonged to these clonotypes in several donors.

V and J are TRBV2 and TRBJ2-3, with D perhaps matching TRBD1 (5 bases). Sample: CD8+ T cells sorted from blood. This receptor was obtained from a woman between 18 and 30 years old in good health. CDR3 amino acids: CASSEGPGADTQYF. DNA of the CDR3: TGTGCCAGCAGTGAGGGGCCCGGCGCAGATACGCAGTATTTT.